Listed below are T cell receptor beta chains from one sample, sequenced in a study of T-cell memory formation after mild COVID-19. TCRdb recomputed calls from the 5' RACE reads with MiXCR, one row per CDR3 protein. The data contain 210,000 or so distinct CDR3 sequences, around 30% of them seen just once; the ten biggest clones take up over 10%. The sequenced sample was PBMCs or a T cell subset sorted from them (not recorded which). Receptor source: an adult woman who had mild COVID-19 (a few samples of this study predate the infection). Cell type and time point are not known. Both conserved end residues are part of each CDR3. The D gene is left open where the match is weak. Size is stated for part of the rows, as once, few or many counts, or as a class when the clone is expanded.

NA,TRBJ2-2,TRBV2,TRBD2,CASSERLAGGRGTGELFF,TGTGCCAGCAGTGAACGACTAGCGGGAGGCCGGGGCACCGGGGAGCTGTTTTTT
few,TRBJ2-5,TRBV5-1,NA,CASSFVAGEVQETQYF,TGCGCCAGCAGCTTCGTAGCCGGGGAGGTCCAAGAGACCCAGTACTTC
NA,TRBJ2-1,TRBV4-3,NA,CASSQEVAPTEVRHNEQFF,TGCGCCAGCAGCCAAGAGGTCGCCCCGACGGAGGTACGGCATAATGAGCAGTTCTTC
NA,TRBJ2-7,TRBV7-9,NA,CASSSPRGSNEQYF,TGTGCCAGCAGCTCACCTAGGGGTTCCAACGAGCAGTACTTC
few,TRBJ2-3,TRBV9,NA,CASSVRPGTDTQYF,TGTGCCAGCAGCGTCCGACCGGGCACAGATACGCAGTATTTT
NA,TRBJ2-3,TRBV6-5,NA,CASSTGAGLSTDTQYF,TGTGCCAGCAGCACGGGGGCAGGACTTAGCACAGATACGCAGTATTTT
NA,TRBJ1-1,TRBV5-1,NA,CASSLMGALGTEAFF,TGCGCCAGCAGCTTGATGGGGGCCCTGGGAACTGAAGCTTTCTTT
few,TRBJ1-2,TRBV7-2,NA,CASSPGQLYGYTF,TGTGCCAGCAGCCCAGGACAGCTCTATGGCTACACCTTC
NA,TRBJ1-1,TRBV29-1,NA,CSVEGGGGTEAFF,TGCAGCGTTGAAGGGGGAGGGGGCACTGAAGCTTTCTTT
few,TRBJ1-6,TRBV4-1,NA,CASSQERSPLHF,TGCGCCAGCAGCCAAGAACGGTCACCCCTCCACTTT